The text below deals with one T cell receptor (beta chain). Sequencing used immunoSEQ multiplex PCR; TCRdb keeps in-frame clones, though not all of them. This table has approximately 170,000 clones, 80% to 90% appearing once. The data are from a study of blood T cell repertoires in COVID-19. The CDR3 spans 15 residues. Germline V gene sequence: CDR1 SEHNR, CDR2 FQNEAQ (reference sequence). V was pared by 5 bases and J by 7 bases, with 18 bases between. The origin of this receptor is a man aged 18-30 years who had recovered from COVID-19. The J gene is TRBJ1-5, the V gene TRBV7-9; the D is unclear. The specimen was peripheral blood. CDR3 sequence (DNA): TGTGCCAGCAGCCGGGGTGACGCAGGAGGACAGCCCCAGCATTTT. Translated, it gives CASSRGDAGGQPQHF.